Listed below are T cell receptor beta chains from one sample, sequenced in a study of T cells expressing NK-cell markers. Each CDR3 protein gets one entry in TCRdb, which reprocessed the 5' RACE reads and gives no DNA. Recorded for this sample: approximately 550,000 distinct CDR3 sequences. Sequencing was carried out using blood T cells: a sorted CD56 or NKG2C T cell subset, CD4+ or CD8+ T cells, or bulk PBMC T cells (not recorded which). The receptors come from a man in his late teens or twenties in good health. Each CDR3 is given with its conserved first and last residue.

V gene	J gene	CDR3 protein
TRBV27	TRBJ2-3	CASSPHPSAASTDTQYF
TRBV28	TRBJ2-1	CASSHPLRLAGLFDEQFF
TRBV20-1	TRBJ1-1	CSVPTQKNTEAFF
TRBV19	TRBJ2-2	CASSAGGIGELFF
TRBV12-3/TRBV12-4	TRBJ2-3	CASSSLAGEGDTQYF
TRBV2	TRBJ2-3	CASEQGIGTDTQYF
TRBV27	TRBJ2-7	CASSLRRGAYEQYF
TRBV14	TRBJ1-2	CASSQGITGSYTF
TRBV20-1	TRBJ2-7	CSARDPGGSGFYEQYF
TRBV27	TRBJ2-2	CASSPDQNTGELFF
TRBV6-1	TRBJ2-3	CASSPSPDSHTDTQYF
TRBV3-1	TRBJ2-2	CASSLGRGGELFF
TRBV11-2	TRBJ2-3	CASSLYRTSGRFFSDTQYF
TRBV4-2	TRBJ2-1	CASSLNSDSSGSGLNEQFF
TRBV7-2	TRBJ2-5	CASSLNRARGTQYF
TRBV6-5	TRBJ1-2	CASSYSAGGVGPYGYTF
TRBV12-3/TRBV12-4	TRBJ2-3	CASSLKGWGTDTQYF
TRBV4-3	TRBJ2-7	CASSQLDSGPYEQYF
TRBV5-1	TRBJ2-1	CASSFPLAVRYNEQFF
TRBV12-3/TRBV12-4	TRBJ2-1	CASIPDRIPYNEQFF
TRBV13	TRBJ2-3	CASGTSGTYTDTQYF
TRBV7-9	TRBJ2-1	CASSSIRGPEEFF